What follows is one T cell receptor beta chain and its context. Its antigen is not identified. The source of the sample is a study of response to subunit inactivated influenza vaccine. Study-level points and caveats: Authors suggested each seasonal influenza vaccination recruits few new T cells.

MiXCR was run by TCRdb on the RT-PCR reads, yielding one entry per CDR3 protein. The repertoire holds 600,000 to 850,000 distinct CDR3 sequences, with around 15% as singletons. CDR3 length: 15 residues. Germline CDR1 SQVTM, CDR2 ANQGSEA. V dropped 7 bases and J dropped 1; count of bases not matched to a gene: 9. The clonotype originates from a man between 45 and 60 years old who received an inactivated influenza vaccine. The sample consisted of PBMCs from blood, taken around 15 days before vaccination. The chain joins TRBV29-1 to TRBJ2-2; 7 bases match TRBD2. The CDR3 region is CSAVLSSGNTGELFF. The CDR3 DNA follows: TGCAGCGCCGTCTTGTCTAGCGGGAACACCGGGGAGCTGTTTTTT.